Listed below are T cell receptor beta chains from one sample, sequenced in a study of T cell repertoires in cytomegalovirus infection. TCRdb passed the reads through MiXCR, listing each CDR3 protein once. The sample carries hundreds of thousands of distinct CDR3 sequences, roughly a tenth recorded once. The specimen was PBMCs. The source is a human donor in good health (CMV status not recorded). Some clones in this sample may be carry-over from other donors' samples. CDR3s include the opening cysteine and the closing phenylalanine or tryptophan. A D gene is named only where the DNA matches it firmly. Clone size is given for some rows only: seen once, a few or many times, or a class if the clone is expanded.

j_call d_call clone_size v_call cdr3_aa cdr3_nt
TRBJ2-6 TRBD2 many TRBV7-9 CASSRPSGGPSGANVLTF TGTGCCAGCAGCCGACCTAGCGGGGGCCCCTCTGGGGCCAACGTCCTGACTTTC
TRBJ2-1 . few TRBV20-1 CSATSALDEQFF TGCAGTGCAACTTCCGCTTTGGACGAGCAGTTCTTC
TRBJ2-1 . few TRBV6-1 CATSLGYNEQFF TGTGCCACCTCCCTGGGGTACAATGAGCAGTTCTTC
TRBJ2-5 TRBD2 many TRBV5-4 CASSPGVAGALWGETQYF TGTGCCAGCAGTCCCGGAGTAGCGGGGGCCTTATGGGGTGAGACCCAGTACTTC
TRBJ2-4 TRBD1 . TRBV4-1 CASSQETQGADLAINIQYF TGCGCCAGCAGCCAAGAGACTCAGGGGGCAGATCTGGCCATAAACATTCAGTACTTC
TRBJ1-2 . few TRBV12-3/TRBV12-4 CASTLGAWGYGYTF TGTGCCAGCACGCTGGGGGCCTGGGGCTATGGCTACACCTTC
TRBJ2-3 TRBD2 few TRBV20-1 CSAETSGGPGDTQYF TGCAGTGCAGAGACTAGCGGGGGCCCAGGGGATACGCAGTATTTT
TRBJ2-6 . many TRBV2 CASTEKASGANVLTF TGTGCCAGCACGGAGAAAGCCTCTGGGGCCAACGTCCTGACTTTC
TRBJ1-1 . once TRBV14 CASSLAWDTEAFF TGTGCCAGCAGCCTCGCATGGGACACTGAAGCTTTCTTT
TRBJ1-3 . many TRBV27 CASSSGNSGNTIYF TGTGCCAGCAGTTCCGGAAACTCTGGAAACACCATATATTTT
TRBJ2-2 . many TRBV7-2 CASSLGQATGELFF TGTGCCAGCAGCTTAGGGCAGGCCACCGGGGAGCTGTTTTTT
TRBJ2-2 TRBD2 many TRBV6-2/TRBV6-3 CASRRTSGGYTGELFF TGTGCCAGCAGGCGGACTAGCGGGGGGTACACCGGGGAGCTGTTTTTT
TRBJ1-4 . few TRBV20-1 CSAGPAGGEKLFF TGCAGTGCTGGCCCCGCGGGGGGGGAAAAACTGTTTTTT
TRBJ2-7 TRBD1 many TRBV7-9 CASSTRQGVKDEQYF TGTGCCAGCAGCACGCGACAGGGCGTCAAGGACGAGCAGTACTTC
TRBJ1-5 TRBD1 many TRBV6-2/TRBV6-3 CASKMGQGGQPQHF TGTGCCAGCAAAATGGGACAGGGAGGGCAGCCCCAGCATTTT
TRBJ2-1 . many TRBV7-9 CASSLEGGFNEQFF TGTGCCAGCAGCTTAGAAGGGGGGTTCAATGAGCAGTTCTTC
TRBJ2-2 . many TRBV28 CASSSRTVNTGELFF TGTGCCAGCAGTTCCAGGACAGTGAACACCGGGGAGCTGTTTTTT
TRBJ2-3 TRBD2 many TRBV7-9 CASSLAGGRTSTDTQYF TGTGCCAGCAGCTTGGCGGGGGGACGTACAAGCACAGATACGCAGTATTTT
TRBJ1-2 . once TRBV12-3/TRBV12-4 CASSPTGSGYTF TGTGCCAGCAGCCCTACAGGGAGTGGCTACACCTTC
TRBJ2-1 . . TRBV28 CASSLSGRHPYF TGTGCCAGCAGTTTAAGTGGGAGGCACCCGTACTTC
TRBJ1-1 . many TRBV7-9 CASSFSQVGTEAFF TGTGCCAGCAGCTTTTCACAGGTCGGCACTGAAGCTTTCTTT
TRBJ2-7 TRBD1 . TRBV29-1 CSVLGTASYEQYF TGCAGCGTTTTGGGGACAGCCTCCTACGAGCAGTACTTC
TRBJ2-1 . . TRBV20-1 CSARAVRTLVSYNEQFF TGCAGTGCTAGAGCCGTTCGGACTCTGGTCTCCTACAATGAGCAGTTCTTC
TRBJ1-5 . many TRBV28 CASAPSRDQPQHF TGTGCCAGCGCCCCCTCCAGGGATCAGCCCCAGCATTTT
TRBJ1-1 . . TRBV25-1 CASSGGTRMNTEAFF TGTGCCAGCAGTGGGGGGACCCGAATGAACACTGAAGCTTTCTTT
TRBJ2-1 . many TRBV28 CASSSPRDGNSYNEQFF TGTGCCAGCAGTTCCCCCCGGGACGGCAACTCCTACAATGAGCAGTTCTTC
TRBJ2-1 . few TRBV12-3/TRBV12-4 CASRAPGGGLVYEQFF TGTGCCAGCAGAGCTCCGGGGGGCGGTTTAGTCTATGAGCAGTTCTTC
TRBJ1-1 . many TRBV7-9 CASSLGLQAFF TGTGCCAGCAGCTTAGGACTCCAAGCTTTCTTT
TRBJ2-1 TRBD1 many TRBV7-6 CASSSRGNEQFF TGTGCCAGCAGCTCCAGGGGGAATGAGCAGTTCTTC
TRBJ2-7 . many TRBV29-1 CSVAGSGYEQYF TGCAGCGTTGCGGGCAGTGGGTACGAGCAGTACTTC
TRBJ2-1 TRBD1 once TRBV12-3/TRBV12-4 CASRTGVEQFF TGTGCCAGCAGGACAGGGGTTGAGCAGTTCTTC
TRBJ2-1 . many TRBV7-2 CASSLSRGVNEQFF TGTGCCAGCAGCTTGTCCAGGGGCGTCAATGAGCAGTTCTTC
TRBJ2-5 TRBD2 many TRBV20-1 CSVRGSGEEKYGTQYF TGCAGTGTCCGGGGTAGCGGGGAAGAAAAATATGGGACCCAGTACTTC
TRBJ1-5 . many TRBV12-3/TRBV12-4 CASSSLSNQPQHF TGTGCCAGCAGTTCCCTCAGCAATCAGCCCCAGCATTTT
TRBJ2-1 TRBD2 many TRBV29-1 CSFFSGGAEVEQFF TGCAGCTTTTTTAGCGGGGGGGCGGAGGTTGAGCAGTTCTTC
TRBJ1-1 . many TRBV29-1 CSAASGLNTEAFF TGCAGCGCCGCCTCGGGCCTGAACACTGAAGCTTTCTTT
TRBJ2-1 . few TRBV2 CASTGTPFNEQFF TGTGCCAGTACCGGGACACCCTTCAATGAGCAGTTCTTC
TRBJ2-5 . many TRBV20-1 CSAPKRDRLQETQYF TGCAGTGCTCCGAAAAGAGACAGGCTCCAAGAGACCCAGTACTTC
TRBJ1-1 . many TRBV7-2 CASSPQTNTEAFF TGTGCCAGCAGCCCACAGACGAACACTGAAGCTTTCTTT
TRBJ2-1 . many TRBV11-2 CASSFLAQRYNEQFF TGTGCCAGCAGCTTCCTAGCCCAGAGGTACAATGAGCAGTTCTTC
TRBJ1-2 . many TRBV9 CASSEPAGGYTF TGTGCCAGCAGCGAGCCCGCTGGAGGCTACACCTTC
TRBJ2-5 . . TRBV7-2 CASSYAGSGTRGETQYF TGTGCCAGCAGCTACGCCGGTTCCGGGACAAGGGGAGAGACCCAGTACTTC
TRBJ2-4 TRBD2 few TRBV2 CASAPPPSGSLAKNIQYF TGTGCCAGCGCTCCCCCCCCTAGCGGGAGTCTAGCCAAAAACATTCAGTACTTC
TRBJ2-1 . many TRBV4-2 CASSQEGLAPSEQFF TGTGCCAGCAGCCAAGAGGGGCTAGCGCCATCAGAGCAGTTCTTC
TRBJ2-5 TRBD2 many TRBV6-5 CASSYSSGAPGTQYF TGTGCCAGCAGTTACTCTAGCGGGGCCCCCGGGACCCAGTACTTC
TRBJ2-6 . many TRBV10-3 CATRQGGANVLTF TGTGCCACCCGGCAGGGTGGGGCCAACGTCCTGACTTTC
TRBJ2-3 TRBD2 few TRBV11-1 CASSLAPAGGYSTDTQYF TGTGCCAGCAGCTTAGCGCCAGCGGGGGGCTACAGCACAGATACGCAGTATTTT
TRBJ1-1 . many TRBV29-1 CSVAGSGLNTEAFF TGCAGCGTTGCGGGGTCCGGCTTAAACACTGAAGCTTTCTTT
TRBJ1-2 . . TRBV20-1 CSANKFQGTNYGYTF TGCAGTGCGAACAAATTTCAGGGGACTAACTATGGCTACACCTTC
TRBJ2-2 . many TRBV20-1 CSAIQGGGPRAGELFF TGCAGTGCTATACAGGGAGGCGGTCCCCGGGCCGGGGAGCTGTTTTTT
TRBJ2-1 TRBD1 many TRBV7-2 CASSSGQGNEQFF TGTGCCAGCAGCTCCGGACAGGGAAATGAGCAGTTCTTC
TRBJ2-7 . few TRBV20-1 CSARFGHSYEQYF TGCAGTGCTAGATTTGGGCATTCCTACGAGCAGTACTTC
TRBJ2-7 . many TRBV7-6 CASSLEADSSYEQYF TGTGCCAGCAGCTTAGAAGCGGACAGCTCCTACGAGCAGTACTTC
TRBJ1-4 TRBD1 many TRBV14 CASSQEDRGSVNEKLFF TGTGCCAGCAGCCAAGAAGACAGGGGATCAGTTAATGAAAAACTGTTTTTT
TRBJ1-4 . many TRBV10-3 CAIRKDPTAEEKLFF TGTGCCATCAGAAAGGACCCGACAGCGGAGGAAAAACTGTTTTTT
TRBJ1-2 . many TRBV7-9 CASSHDPRVYYGYTF TGTGCCAGCAGCCATGACCCCCGCGTTTACTATGGCTACACCTTC
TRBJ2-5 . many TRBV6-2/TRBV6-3 CASSLFARRYQETQYF TGTGCCAGCAGCCTTTTTGCCAGGAGGTACCAAGAGACCCAGTACTTC
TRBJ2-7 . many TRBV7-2 CASSLPGLRAYEQYF TGTGCCAGCAGCTTACCGGGACTCCGTGCCTACGAGCAGTACTTC
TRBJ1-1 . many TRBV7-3 CASSLSPEKMNTEAFF TGTGCCAGCAGCTTATCCCCGGAAAAAATGAACACTGAAGCTTTCTTT
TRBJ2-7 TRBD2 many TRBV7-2 CASSLAGLARDEQYF TGTGCCAGCAGCTTAGCGGGACTAGCGAGGGACGAGCAGTACTTC